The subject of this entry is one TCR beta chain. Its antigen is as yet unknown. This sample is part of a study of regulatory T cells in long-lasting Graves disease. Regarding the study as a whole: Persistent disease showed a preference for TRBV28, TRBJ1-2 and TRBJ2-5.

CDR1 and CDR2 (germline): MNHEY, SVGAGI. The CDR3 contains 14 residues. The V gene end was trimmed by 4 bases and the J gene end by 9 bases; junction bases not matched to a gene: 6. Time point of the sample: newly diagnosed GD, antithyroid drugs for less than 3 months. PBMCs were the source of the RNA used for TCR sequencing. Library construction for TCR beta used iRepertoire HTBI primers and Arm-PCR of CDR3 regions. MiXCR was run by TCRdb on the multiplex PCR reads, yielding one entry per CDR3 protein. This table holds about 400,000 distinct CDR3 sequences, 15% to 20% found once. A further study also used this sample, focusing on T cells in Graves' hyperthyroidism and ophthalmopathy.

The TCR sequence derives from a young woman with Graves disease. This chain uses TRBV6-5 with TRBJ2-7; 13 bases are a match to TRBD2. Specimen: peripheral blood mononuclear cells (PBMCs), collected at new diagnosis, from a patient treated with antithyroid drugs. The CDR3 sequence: CASSFGTSGDWQYF. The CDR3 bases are TGTGCCAGCAGTTTCGGGACTAGCGGGGATTGGCAGTACTTC.